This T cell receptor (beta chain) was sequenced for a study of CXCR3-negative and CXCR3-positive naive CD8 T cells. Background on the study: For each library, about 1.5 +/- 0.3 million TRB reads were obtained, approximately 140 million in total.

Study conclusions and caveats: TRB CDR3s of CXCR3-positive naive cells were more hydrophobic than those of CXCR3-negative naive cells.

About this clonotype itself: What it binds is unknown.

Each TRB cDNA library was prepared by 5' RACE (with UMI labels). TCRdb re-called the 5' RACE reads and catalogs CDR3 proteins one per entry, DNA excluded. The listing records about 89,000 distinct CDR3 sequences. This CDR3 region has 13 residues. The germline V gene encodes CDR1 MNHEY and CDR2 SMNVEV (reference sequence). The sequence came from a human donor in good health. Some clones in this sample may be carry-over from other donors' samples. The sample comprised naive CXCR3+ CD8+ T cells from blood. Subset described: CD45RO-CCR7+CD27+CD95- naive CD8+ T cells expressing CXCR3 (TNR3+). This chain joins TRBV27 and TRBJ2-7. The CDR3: CASSETSSYEQYF.